This is a list of T cell receptor beta chains from one sample in a study of shared clonotypes between healthy human individuals. Only in-frame clones appear in the TCRdb table, and some are missing; sequencing was by immunoSEQ multiplex PCR. The sample lists 2.5 million or so clones, more than 90% occurring once. The sequenced sample was naive CD4+ T cells sorted from blood. These receptor sequences come from a man aged 18-30 years in good health. Each CDR3 is given with its conserved first and last residue. A D gene is named only where the DNA matches it firmly. Expanded clones are given a class, and other clones once, few, many or no size at all.

>11|TRBJ2-3|-|-|TRBV27
CASIDTDTQYF
TGTGCCAGCATCGACACAGATACGCAGTATTTT
>16|TRBJ1-2|-|TRBD1|TRBV25-1
CASSPAGTVFNYGYTF
TGTGCCAGCAGTCCGGCCGGGACAGTATTTAACTATGGCTACACCTTC
>11|TRBJ2-1|once|-|TRBV14
CASSQGNEQFF
TGTGCCAGCAGCCAGGGTAATGAGCAGTTCTTC
>16|TRBJ1-6|once|TRBD1|TRBV18
CASSPPGTGLAGALHF
TGTGCCAGCTCACCCCCCGGGACAGGGCTCGCGGGGGCCCTCCACTTT
>14|TRBJ2-7|-|-|TRBV18
CASSPPNLSYEQYF
TGTGCCAGCTCCCCCCCAAATCTCTCCTACGAGCAGTACTTC
>14|TRBJ2-7|-|TRBD2|TRBV5-8
CASSSGTRWGEQYF
TGTGCCAGCAGCTCCGGGACTAGATGGGGCGAGCAGTACTTC
>14|TRBJ1-5|-|-|TRBV2
CASSEDTSNQPQHF
TGTGCCAGCAGTGAAGATACTAGCAATCAGCCCCAGCATTTT
>14|TRBJ1-1|-|TRBD1|TRBV29-1
CSVSDRALNTEAFF
TGCAGCGTTTCGGACAGGGCGTTGAACACTGAAGCTTTCTTT
>11|TRBJ2-5|-|-|TRBV6-1
CASRGQETQYF
TGTGCCAGCCGGGGGCAAGAGACCCAGTACTTC
>11|TRBJ1-1|-|-|TRBV7-2
CASSHRTEAFF
TGTGCCAGCAGCCATCGTACTGAAGCTTTCTTT
>15|TRBJ2-3|-|TRBD2|TRBV30
CAWRRLAGGTNTQYF
TGTGCCTGGAGACGGCTAGCGGGAGGAACAAATACGCAGTATTTT
>16|TRBJ1-2|-|-|TRBV4-1
CASSQRSGVLYYGYTF
TGCGCCAGCAGCCAACGGTCAGGGGTTCTTTACTATGGCTACACCTTC
>13|TRBJ2-3|few|-|TRBV5-4
CASSLGGTDTQYF
TGTGCCAGCAGCTTGGGGGGCACAGATACGCAGTATTTT
>16|TRBJ1-5|-|TRBD1|TRBV7-2
CASSSGGTVTNQPQHF
TGTGCCAGCAGCTCAGGCGGGACAGTCACTAATCAGCCCCAGCATTTT
>15|TRBJ2-2|once|-|TRBV9
CASSGAALAAGELFF
TGTGCCAGCAGCGGCGCCGCTTTAGCGGCCGGGGAGCTGTTTTTT
>15|TRBJ2-3|-|-|TRBV7-9
CASSGQQDTRDTQYF
TGTGCCAGCAGCGGCCAGCAGGATACAAGAGATACGCAGTATTTT
>17|TRBJ2-3|-|-|TRBV18
CASSPSGGTAALGGQYF
TGTGCCAGCTCACCTTCGGGTGGGACAGCGGCCTTGGGGGGGCAGTATTTT
>12|TRBJ2-5|few|-|TRBV18
CASSRYQETQYF
TGTGCCAGCTCACGGTACCAAGAGACCCAGTACTTC
>18|TRBJ2-5|-|TRBD2|TRBV5-4
CASSLAPLAGGAQETQYF
TGTGCCAGCAGCTTGGCTCCCCTAGCGGGGGGTGCCCAAGAGACCCAGTACTTC
>16|TRBJ2-1|-|TRBD1|TRBV9
CASSVGGATGDHEQFF
TGTGCCAGCAGCGTAGGGGGAGCCACAGGGGACCATGAGCAGTTCTTC
>13|TRBJ1-1|-|-|TRBV7-9
CASSYLAGTEAFF
TGTGCCAGCAGCTACTTAGCGGGCACTGAAGCTTTCTTT
>14|TRBJ1-1|-|TRBD1|TRBV6-6
CASRSTGADTEAFF
TGTGCCAGCAGATCCACAGGGGCCGACACTGAAGCTTTCTTT
>15|TRBJ1-1|-|TRBD1|TRBV7-2
CASSRKGQGGARAFF
TGTGCCAGCAGCCGTAAAGGACAGGGGGGAGCTCGGGCTTTCTTT
>12|TRBJ2-7|once|-|TRBV30
CAWSGGRYEQYF
TGTGCCTGGAGTGGGGGTCGCTACGAGCAGTACTTC
>14|TRBJ1-4|-|-|TRBV4-1
CASRHNLGDEKLFF
TGCGCCAGCAGACACAATCTGGGTGATGAAAAACTGTTTTTT
>19|TRBJ2-7|-|TRBD2|TRBV18
CASSSGVQSTSGSSYEQYF
TGTGCCAGCTCATCCGGGGTCCAGTCGACTAGCGGCAGCTCCTACGAGCAGTACTTC
>13|TRBJ1-3|-|-|TRBV7-8
CASSLGMVNTIYF
TGTGCCAGCAGCTTAGGAATGGTCAACACCATATATTTT
>13|TRBJ2-7|once|TRBD1|TRBV6-6
CASSYRGTGEQYF
TGTGCCAGCAGTTATCGTGGGACAGGAGAGCAGTACTTC
>13|TRBJ2-7|-|TRBD1|TRBV5-1
CASSSGTAYEQYF
TGCGCCAGCAGCTCCGGGACAGCTTACGAGCAGTACTTC
>12|TRBJ2-5|-|-|TRBV9
CASTEMGETQYF
TGTGCCAGCACTGAGATGGGGGAGACCCAGTACTTC
>13|TRBJ1-2|-|-|TRBV6-5
CASSPGGGRIYTF
TGTGCCAGCAGTCCCGGGGGGGGCAGGATCTACACCTTC
>17|TRBJ1-1|-|TRBD1|TRBV10-3
CAIRDTGQGAWNTEAFF
TGTGCCATCAGAGATACTGGACAGGGGGCTTGGAACACTGAAGCTTTCTTT
>16|TRBJ2-2|-|TRBD1|TRBV7-9
CASKPRGQGAGGELFF
TGTGCCAGCAAACCCCGGGGACAGGGGGCCGGCGGGGAGCTGTTTTTT
>13|TRBJ1-1|-|-|TRBV30
CAWSVGMNTEAFF
TGTGCCTGGAGTGTTGGAATGAACACTGAAGCTTTCTTT
>12|TRBJ2-3|-|-|TRBV10-3
CAISESSDTQYF
TGTGCCATCAGTGAGTCGAGTGATACGCAGTATTTT
>12|TRBJ2-1|-|-|TRBV9
CASSPWGDEQFF
TGTGCCAGCAGCCCCTGGGGGGATGAGCAGTTCTTC
>11|TRBJ1-2|-|-|TRBV30
CAWNRVDGYTF
TGTGCCTGGAACAGGGTCGATGGCTACACCTTC
>16|TRBJ2-3|-|-|TRBV18
CASSPVSGYSADTQYF
TGTGCCAGCTCACCAGTCTCGGGGTACTCCGCAGATACGCAGTATTTT
>16|TRBJ1-6|-|-|TRBV5-6
CASSRPKLSYNSPLHF
TGTGCCAGCAGCCGACCGAAGCTTTCCTATAATTCACCCCTCCACTTT
>13|TRBJ2-3|-|-|TRBV28
CASSLPSTDTQYF
TGTGCCAGCAGCCTCCCAAGCACAGATACGCAGTATTTT
>14|TRBJ1-2|-|TRBD1|TRBV28
CASSVRDRHRGYTF
TGTGCCAGCAGTGTCCGGGACAGACACCGGGGCTACACCTTC
>17|TRBJ2-5|-|-|TRBV25-1
CASSPGVQGGIQETQYF
TGTGCCAGCAGTCCAGGTGTACAGGGGGGGATTCAAGAGACCCAGTACTTC
>19|TRBJ1-5|-|-|TRBV21-1
CASSENDRRGAFLHQPQHF
TGTGCCAGCAGCGAAAATGACCGTCGGGGGGCCTTCCTTCATCAGCCCCAGCATTTT
>15|TRBJ1-5|few|-|TRBV5-4
CASSLGVGENQPQHF
TGTGCCAGCAGCTTGGGCGTGGGGGAGAACCAGCCCCAGCATTTT
>14|TRBJ2-7|-|-|TRBV9
CAAPIWQGLSEQYF
TGTGCGGCACCGATTTGGCAGGGACTCTCCGAGCAGTACTTC
>14|TRBJ1-6|-|-|TRBV6-5
CASRTGPPNSPLHF
TGTGCCAGCAGGACCGGGCCACCCAATTCACCCCTCCACTTT
>15|TRBJ1-4|-|TRBD1|TRBV27
CASSSQGAANEKLFF
TGTGCCAGCAGTTCCCAGGGGGCAGCTAATGAAAAACTGTTTTTT
>17|TRBJ2-3|-|-|TRBV7-2
CASSPPGGGLSTDTQYF
TGTGCCAGCAGCCCCCCGGGGGGCGGCCTTAGCACAGATACGCAGTATTTT
>15|TRBJ1-5|once|-|TRBV19
CASSGGGLGNQPQHF
TGTGCCAGTAGTGGTGGGGGGCTCGGCAATCAGCCCCAGCATTTT
>15|TRBJ1-5|-|-|TRBV19
CASSMGQRSNQPQHF
TGTGCCAGTAGTATGGGCCAGAGGAGCAATCAGCCCCAGCATTTT
>14|TRBJ1-6|few|-|TRBV2
CASIPTSLNSPLHF
TGTGCCAGCATACCCACCTCCCTTAATTCACCCCTCCACTTT
>13|TRBJ1-2|-|-|TRBV4-2
CASSRDQGYGYTF
TGTGCCAGCAGCCGCGATCAAGGCTATGGCTACACCTTC
>16|TRBJ1-6|-|-|TRBV15
CATKVSLTSYNSPLHF
TGTGCCACCAAAGTGTCGCTGACGTCCTATAATTCACCCCTCCACTTT
>12|TRBJ2-2|-|-|TRBV2
CASNTRPGELFF
TGTGCCAGCAATACCAGGCCCGGGGAGCTGTTTTTT
>19|TRBJ2-2|-|TRBD2|TRBV10-1
CASSETQAGGRLDTGELFF
TGCGCCAGCAGTGAGACTCAGGCGGGGGGCCGGCTCGACACCGGGGAGCTGTTTTTT
>15|TRBJ2-7|-|-|TRBV4-3
CASSQAEGYSYEQYF
TGCGCCAGCAGCCAAGCAGAAGGATACTCCTACGAGCAGTACTTC
>14|TRBJ2-7|-|-|TRBV5-1
CASAEGPSSYEQYF
TGCGCCAGCGCCGAAGGGCCAAGCTCCTACGAGCAGTACTTC